This is a list of T cell receptor beta chains from one sample in a study of HIV-infected children after antiretroviral therapy interruption. TCRdb passed the 3' RACE reads through MiXCR, listing each CDR3 protein once. The table lists around 50,000 distinct CDR3 sequences, around 4.5% of them singletons. Material: CD45RA+ CD4+ T cells from PBMCs, pooled from several time points, obtained from a donor given antiretroviral therapy, either interrupted or continuous. The receptors derive from a pool of human donors with HIV. The CDR3 runs from the conserved cysteine through the conserved F or W. A D gene is named only where the DNA matches it firmly. Expanded clones are given a class, and other clones once, few, many or no size at all.

- | many | TRBJ2-7 | TRBV28 | CASTSEGAESNEQYF | TGTGCCAGCACCTCAGAGGGTGCCGAGTCCAACGAGCAGTACTTC
- | - | TRBJ1-2 | TRBV30 | CAWSVLRGGYTF | TGTGCCTGGAGTGTACTGCGGGGTGGCTACACCTTC
- | many | TRBJ1-2 | TRBV12-3/TRBV12-4 | CASSPQGTGYTF | TGTGCCAGCAGTCCCCAGGGAACTGGCTACACCTTC
- | many | TRBJ2-5 | TRBV30 | CAWSLQPQETQYF | TGTGCCTGGAGTCTCCAGCCTCAAGAGACCCAGTACTTC
- | - | TRBJ2-2 | TRBV28 | CASRAGPGNTGELFF | TGTGCCAGCAGGGCAGGACCGGGAAACACCGGGGAGCTGTTTTTT
- | many | TRBJ1-1 | TRBV28 | CASRIMNTEAFF | TGTGCCAGCAGAATTATGAACACTGAAGCTTTCTTT
TRBD1 | many | TRBJ1-6 | TRBV12-3/TRBV12-4 | CASSPEGQVGSPLHF | TGTGCCAGCAGCCCGGAGGGACAGGTGGGATCACCCCTCCACTTT
TRBD1 | many | TRBJ1-1 | TRBV6-5 | CASSLDRVRTEAFF | TGTGCCAGCAGTTTGGACAGGGTGAGGACTGAAGCTTTCTTT
TRBD1 | many | TRBJ2-6 | TRBV5-6 | CASSFKDREGSGANVLTF | TGTGCCAGCAGCTTTAAGGACAGGGAAGGCTCTGGGGCCAACGTCCTGACTTTC
TRBD1 | few | TRBJ1-1 | TRBV11-3 | CASSLQGPNTEAFF | TGTGCCAGCAGCCTACAGGGGCCGAACACTGAAGCTTTCTTT
- | many | TRBJ2-4 | TRBV5-4 | CASSRDDRAKNIQYF | TGTGCCAGCAGCCGAGACGACCGAGCCAAAAACATTCAGTACTTC
- | many | TRBJ1-1 | TRBV20-1 | CSARAPPGQLSTEAFF | TGCAGTGCTAGAGCGCCTCCGGGACAACTCTCCACTGAAGCTTTCTTT
- | many | TRBJ2-3 | TRBV20-1 | CSARIDSQRYF | TGCAGTGCTAGAATTGACAGCCAGCGATATTTT
- | many | TRBJ1-2 | TRBV12-3/TRBV12-4 | CASSLGAGYGYTF | TGTGCCAGCAGTTTGGGGGCAGGCTATGGCTACACCTTC
TRBD2 | few | TRBJ2-7 | TRBV29-1 | CSVFLGGGVSYEQYF | TGCAGCGTTTTCTTGGGCGGGGGGGTTTCCTACGAGCAGTACTTC
- | many | TRBJ2-1 | TRBV5-1 | CASSFQDSNNEQFF | TGCGCCAGCAGCTTCCAGGACAGTAACAATGAGCAGTTCTTC
TRBD2 | many | TRBJ2-3 | TRBV29-1 | CSVSGGTDTQYF | TGCAGCGTTAGCGGGGGAACAGATACGCAGTATTTT
- | many | TRBJ2-2 | TRBV6-1 | CASRQILTNTGELFF | TGTGCCAGCCGCCAGATCCTGACAAACACCGGGGAGCTGTTTTTT
TRBD2 | many | TRBJ2-1 | TRBV4-1 | CASSQRLAGVNEQFF | TGCGCCAGCAGCCAACGACTAGCGGGGGTGAATGAGCAGTTCTTC
- | - | TRBJ2-3 | TRBV29-1 | CSGRGDTQYF | TGCAGCGGCCGGGGGGATACGCAGTATTTT
- | many | TRBJ1-1 | TRBV12-3/TRBV12-4 | CASSLRATNTEAFF | TGTGCCAGCAGCTTGAGGGCCACGAACACTGAAGCTTTCTTT
- | many | TRBJ2-1 | TRBV12-3/TRBV12-4 | CASSFRDISYNEQFF | TGTGCCAGCAGTTTCCGGGATATCTCCTACAATGAGCAGTTCTTC
- | - | TRBJ1-5 | TRBV11-2 | CASSWGKARPQHF | TGTGCCAGCAGCTGGGGTAAGGCCCGGCCCCAGCATTTT
- | many | TRBJ2-5 | TRBV5-4 | CASHQGQETQYF | TGTGCCAGTCATCAGGGTCAAGAGACCCAGTACTTC
- | many | TRBJ1-1 | TRBV21-1 | CASSKADRAMWNTEAFF | TGTGCCAGCAGCAAAGCGGACAGGGCCATGTGGAACACTGAAGCTTTCTTT
- | few | TRBJ2-3 | TRBV20-1 | CSGLLSTDTQYF | TGCAGCGGCCTATTGAGCACAGATACGCAGTATTTT
TRBD1 | many | TRBJ2-5 | TRBV20-1 | CSATRDSNQETQYF | TGCAGTGCTACCCGGGACAGTAACCAAGAGACCCAGTACTTC
- | many | TRBJ2-3 | TRBV6-1 | CASSEVGRGTDTQYF | TGTGCCAGCAGTGAAGTTGGCAGGGGCACGGATACGCAGTATTTT
TRBD2 | few | TRBJ2-1 | TRBV7-2 | CASSQGLAGGLGEQFF | TGTGCCAGCAGCCAAGGACTAGCGGGGGGGCTCGGTGAGCAGTTCTTC
- | many | TRBJ2-7 | TRBV5-4 | CASSFERGGPLHYEQYF | TGTGCCAGCAGTTTCGAGAGGGGGGGACCCCTCCACTACGAGCAGTACTTC
TRBD1 | few | TRBJ2-7 | TRBV12-3/TRBV12-4 | CASSPYTYRQGSYEQYF | TGTGCCAGCAGTCCTTACACCTATCGACAGGGATCCTACGAGCAGTACTTC
- | medium-sized | TRBJ2-5 | TRBV5-5 | CASSLPHKTQYF | TGTGCCAGCAGCTTACCCCACAAGACCCAGTACTTC
TRBD1 | many | TRBJ2-1 | TRBV12-3/TRBV12-4 | CASSSDRGHNEQFF | TGTGCCAGCAGTTCGGACAGGGGTCACAATGAGCAGTTCTTC
TRBD1 | many | TRBJ1-5 | TRBV5-5 | CASSQIGDRPNQPQHF | TGTGCCAGCAGCCAAATCGGGGACAGGCCCAATCAGCCCCAGCATTTT
- | many | TRBJ1-1 | TRBV7-2 | CASSSSATRTEAFF | TGTGCCAGCAGCTCCAGCGCCACGAGGACTGAAGCTTTCTTT
- | many | TRBJ2-7 | TRBV12-3/TRBV12-4 | CASSLAESRVGYEQYF | TGTGCCAGCAGTTTAGCGGAAAGCAGGGTCGGCTACGAGCAGTACTTC
- | many | TRBJ1-2 | TRBV30 | CAYKDIGAYGYTF | TGTGCCTACAAGGACATAGGGGCATATGGCTACACCTTC
TRBD2 | many | TRBJ2-1 | TRBV5-1 | CASSLGLAGGTEQFF | TGCGCCAGCAGCCTCGGACTAGCGGGGGGGACTGAGCAGTTCTTC
- | many | TRBJ1-1 | TRBV6-5 | CASSSGQMNTEAFF | TGTGCCAGCAGCTCAGGGCAGATGAACACTGAAGCTTTCTTT
- | few | TRBJ2-7 | TRBV3-1 | CASSRGPSYEQYF | TGTGCCAGCAGCCGGGGGCCCTCCTACGAGCAGTACTTC
- | - | TRBJ1-1 | TRBV12-3/TRBV12-4 | CASSLRGQNTEAFF | TGTGCCAGCAGTTTAAGAGGGCAGAACACTGAAGCTTTCTTT
- | - | TRBJ2-6 | TRBV27 | CASSFQARGGLGANVLTF | TGTGCCAGCAGTTTTCAGGCGAGAGGGGGGCTCGGGGCCAACGTCCTGACTTTC
- | many | TRBJ2-4 | TRBV3-1 | CASSQEPQGLGKNIQYF | TGTGCCAGCAGCCAAGAGCCCCAGGGGCTCGGCAAAAACATTCAGTACTTC
- | many | TRBJ1-5 | TRBV3-1 | CASSQAGSNQPQHF | TGTGCCAGCAGCCAAGCCGGGAGCAATCAGCCCCAGCATTTT
- | medium-sized | TRBJ2-1 | TRBV5-1 | CASSLEGPEQFF | TGCGCCAGCAGCTTGGAAGGCCCCGAGCAGTTCTTC
- | many | TRBJ1-1 | TRBV30 | CAWSVQGIEAFF | TGTGCCTGGAGTGTACAGGGAATTGAAGCTTTCTTT
- | - | TRBJ1-2 | TRBV2 | CASSEGRTGYGYTF | TGTGCCAGCAGTGAAGGGCGGACGGGGTATGGCTACACCTTC
- | many | TRBJ2-3 | TRBV12-3/TRBV12-4 | CASSPGTFTGPGTYTQYF | TGTGCCAGCAGTCCCGGTACCTTTACAGGTCCAGGCACATATACGCAGTATTTT
- | many | TRBJ1-6 | TRBV7-2 | CASSPNTGAPLHF | TGTGCCAGCAGCCCGAACACGGGGGCACCCCTCCACTTT
- | many | TRBJ1-1 | TRBV20-1 | CSARGGRQALAEAFF | TGCAGTGCTAGGGGGGGGAGACAGGCTCTAGCTGAAGCTTTCTTT
TRBD1 | many | TRBJ1-1 | TRBV2 | CASSLDRGWKTEAFF | TGTGCCAGCAGTCTTGACAGGGGATGGAAAACTGAAGCTTTCTTT
- | - | TRBJ1-2 | TRBV28 | CASSYRPYGYTF | TGTGCCAGCAGTTACCGCCCCTATGGCTACACCTTC
- | many | TRBJ2-1 | TRBV12-3/TRBV12-4 | CASSSGIEQFF | TGTGCCAGCAGTTCTGGAATAGAGCAGTTCTTC
- | - | TRBJ1-1 | TRBV4-1 | CASSQVRSLGTEAFF | TGCGCCAGCTCCCAAGTTCGGTCGTTGGGCACTGAAGCTTTCTTT